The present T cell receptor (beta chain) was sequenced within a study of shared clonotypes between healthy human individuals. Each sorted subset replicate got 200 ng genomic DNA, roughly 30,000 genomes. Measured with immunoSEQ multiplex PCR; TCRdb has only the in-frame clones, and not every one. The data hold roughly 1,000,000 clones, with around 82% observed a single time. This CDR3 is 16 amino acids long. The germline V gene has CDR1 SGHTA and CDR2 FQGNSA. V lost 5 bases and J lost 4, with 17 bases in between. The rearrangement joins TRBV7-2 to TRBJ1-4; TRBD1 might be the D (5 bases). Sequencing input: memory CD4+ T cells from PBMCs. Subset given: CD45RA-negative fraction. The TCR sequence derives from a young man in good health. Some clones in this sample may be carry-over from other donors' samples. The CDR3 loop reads CASSLQGVVGNEKLFF. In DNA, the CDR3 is TGTGCCAGCAGCCTTCAGGGTGTAGTGGGTAATGAAAAACTGTTTTTT.